This T cell receptor beta chain was sequenced for a study of shared clonotypes between healthy human individuals. The wider study: A couple of female and a few male donors aged 18 to 49 were enrolled.

Whole-study results and caveats: The study generally estimated greater richness for naive than memory subsets. Unshared clonotypes carried lower generation probabilities than those common to all four donors.

In the original processing: For the immunoSEQ data, sequences were junction-only without quality scores, so filtering differed. Profiling relied on immunoSEQ multiplex PCR, and the TCRdb table lists in-frame clones only, not all of them. Clone size and the V and J calls come from that table; the DNA yielded D and trimming. The table includes roughly 720,000 clones, roughly 91% detected once. From germline, CDR1 is MNHEY and CDR2 SMNVEV (reference sequence). The CDR3 contains 15 residues. The trim removed 10 bases at V and 5 bases at J, leaving 6 bases unmatched. This clone has a single count. Its antigen is not known.

This chain connects TRBV27 to TRBJ2-2; TRBD2 agrees at 14 bases. Sequencing was performed on memory CD8+ T cells from PBMCs. Specified subset: CD45RO+ cells pooled with CCR7-negative TemRA cells. The TCR originated in a man between 18 and 29 years old in good health. Some clones in this sample may be carry-over from other donors' samples. This CDR3 is CATTSGRAGTGELFF. The CDR3 DNA reads TGTGCCACGACTAGCGGGAGGGCAGGAACCGGGGAGCTGTTTTTT.